A selection of T cell receptor beta chains follows, all from one sample in a study of shared clonotypes between healthy human individuals. The protocol was immunoSEQ multiplex PCR, while the TCRdb copy is restricted to in-frame clones and leaves out a portion. In the table there are more than 2,000,000 clones, 93% of which are singletons. The specimen was naive CD4+ T cells from PBMCs. The receptors originated from a man between 18 and 29 years old in good health. Some clones in this sample may be carry-over from other donors' samples. Both conserved end residues are part of each CDR3. The order of the fields is D gene, V gene, J gene, CDR3 protein, CDR3 DNA. The D gene is left open where the match is weak.

d_gene: -; v_gene: TRBV1; j_gene: TRBJ2-3; CDR3aa: CTSSQPRALASPPRRDTQYF; CDR3nt: TGCACCAGCAGTCAACCAAGAGCACTAGCGTCCCCACCAAGGAGAGATACGCAGTATTTT
d_gene: TRBD1; v_gene: TRBV2; j_gene: TRBJ2-1; CDR3aa: CASNRDRDNEQFF; CDR3nt: TGTGCCAGCAACCGGGACAGGGACAATGAGCAGTTCTTC
d_gene: TRBD1; v_gene: TRBV7-8; j_gene: TRBJ2-1; CDR3aa: CASSPSGQGRDEQFF; CDR3nt: TGTGCCAGCAGCCCCTCCGGACAGGGTAGGGATGAGCAGTTCTTC
d_gene: TRBD1; v_gene: TRBV27; j_gene: TRBJ1-2; CDR3aa: CASSATGAYGYTF; CDR3nt: TGTGCCAGCAGTGCGACAGGGGCCTATGGCTACACCTTC
d_gene: -; v_gene: TRBV19; j_gene: TRBJ1-3; CDR3aa: CASSIKGTRSGNTIYF; CDR3nt: TGTGCCAGTAGTATAAAGGGAACCCGCTCTGGAAACACCATATATTTT
d_gene: TRBD2; v_gene: TRBV2; j_gene: TRBJ2-7; CDR3aa: CASSLTSGTTYEQYF; CDR3nt: TGTGCCAGCAGTTTAACTAGCGGGACTACCTACGAGCAGTACTTC
d_gene: -; v_gene: TRBV4-1; j_gene: TRBJ2-7; CDR3aa: CASSQTTGARQYF; CDR3nt: TGCGCCAGCAGCCAAACAACGGGGGCACGGCAGTACTTC
d_gene: -; v_gene: TRBV13; j_gene: TRBJ1-1; CDR3aa: CASSFMVTEAFF; CDR3nt: TGTGCCAGCAGCTTCATGGTTACTGAAGCTTTCTTT
d_gene: -; v_gene: TRBV5-6; j_gene: TRBJ2-7; CDR3aa: CASSRWGGQPYEQYF; CDR3nt: TGTGCCAGCAGCAGGTGGGGGGGACAGCCATACGAGCAGTACTTC
d_gene: -; v_gene: TRBV30; j_gene: TRBJ2-7; CDR3aa: CAWSVWVGPSPYEQYF; CDR3nt: TGTGCCTGGAGTGTTTGGGTGGGTCCGAGCCCGTACGAGCAGTACTTC
d_gene: TRBD1; v_gene: TRBV7-2; j_gene: TRBJ1-5; CDR3aa: CASSLTTGQGTQPQHF; CDR3nt: TGTGCCAGCAGCTTAACTACGGGACAGGGGACTCAGCCCCAGCATTTT
d_gene: -; v_gene: TRBV2; j_gene: TRBJ2-2; CDR3aa: CASSERGKNTGELFF; CDR3nt: TGTGCCAGCAGTGAGAGGGGGAAGAACACCGGGGAGCTGTTTTTT
d_gene: -; v_gene: TRBV6-6; j_gene: TRBJ2-7; CDR3aa: CASSYEGRYEQYF; CDR3nt: TGTGCCAGCAGTTATGAGGGGCGGTACGAGCAGTACTTC
d_gene: TRBD1; v_gene: TRBV18; j_gene: TRBJ2-7; CDR3aa: CASSSNRDRRFYEQYF; CDR3nt: TGTGCCAGCTCATCGAACCGGGACAGAAGATTCTACGAGCAGTACTTC
d_gene: -; v_gene: TRBV6-5; j_gene: TRBJ2-7; CDR3aa: CASSSRQEQYF; CDR3nt: TGTGCCAGCAGCTCCCGACAGGAGCAGTACTTC
d_gene: TRBD1; v_gene: TRBV2; j_gene: TRBJ2-5; CDR3aa: CASSKVRGLVETQYF; CDR3nt: TGTGCCAGCAGTAAAGTGAGGGGGCTAGTGGAGACCCAGTACTTC
d_gene: -; v_gene: TRBV28; j_gene: TRBJ1-2; CDR3aa: CASRDGRGYNYGYTF; CDR3nt: TGTGCCAGCAGGGATGGGCGGGGTTATAACTATGGCTACACCTTC